A single T cell receptor beta chain is shown here with its context. Its antigen is not known. The sample originates from a study of blood T cells in healthy people across ages. Study findings and constraints: In these data, TCR beta diversity tracked strongly with naive T cell percentage. Compared with aged donors, long-lived donors showed fewer expanded clones, suggesting selection. Getting older went along with TCR beta diversity per million T cells dropping roughly linearly.

Through a sample-barcoded 5' primer and a J-beta primer mix, a second PCR was run for roughly 6 to 11 cycles. A template-switch adaptor containing 12 random nucleotides labeled each cDNA molecule. One entry per CDR3 protein, called by TCRdb with MiXCR from the 5' RACE reads. The table records about 590,000 distinct CDR3 sequences, approximately 30% of them present only once. Per the germline V gene, CDR1 is MNHNS and CDR2 is SASEGT. The V end lost 2 bases, the J end lost 4 bases, and 11 bases lay between the germline ends. The length of the CDR3 is 14 residues. The chain uses TRBV6-1 and TRBJ1-2, with D unresolved. Specimen: blood. The receptor was isolated from a woman of 80 years or more in good health. The DNA for the CDR3 is TGTGCCAGCAGTGAACGAAGACGGATCTATGGCTACACCTTC. Its translation is CASSERRRIYGYTF.